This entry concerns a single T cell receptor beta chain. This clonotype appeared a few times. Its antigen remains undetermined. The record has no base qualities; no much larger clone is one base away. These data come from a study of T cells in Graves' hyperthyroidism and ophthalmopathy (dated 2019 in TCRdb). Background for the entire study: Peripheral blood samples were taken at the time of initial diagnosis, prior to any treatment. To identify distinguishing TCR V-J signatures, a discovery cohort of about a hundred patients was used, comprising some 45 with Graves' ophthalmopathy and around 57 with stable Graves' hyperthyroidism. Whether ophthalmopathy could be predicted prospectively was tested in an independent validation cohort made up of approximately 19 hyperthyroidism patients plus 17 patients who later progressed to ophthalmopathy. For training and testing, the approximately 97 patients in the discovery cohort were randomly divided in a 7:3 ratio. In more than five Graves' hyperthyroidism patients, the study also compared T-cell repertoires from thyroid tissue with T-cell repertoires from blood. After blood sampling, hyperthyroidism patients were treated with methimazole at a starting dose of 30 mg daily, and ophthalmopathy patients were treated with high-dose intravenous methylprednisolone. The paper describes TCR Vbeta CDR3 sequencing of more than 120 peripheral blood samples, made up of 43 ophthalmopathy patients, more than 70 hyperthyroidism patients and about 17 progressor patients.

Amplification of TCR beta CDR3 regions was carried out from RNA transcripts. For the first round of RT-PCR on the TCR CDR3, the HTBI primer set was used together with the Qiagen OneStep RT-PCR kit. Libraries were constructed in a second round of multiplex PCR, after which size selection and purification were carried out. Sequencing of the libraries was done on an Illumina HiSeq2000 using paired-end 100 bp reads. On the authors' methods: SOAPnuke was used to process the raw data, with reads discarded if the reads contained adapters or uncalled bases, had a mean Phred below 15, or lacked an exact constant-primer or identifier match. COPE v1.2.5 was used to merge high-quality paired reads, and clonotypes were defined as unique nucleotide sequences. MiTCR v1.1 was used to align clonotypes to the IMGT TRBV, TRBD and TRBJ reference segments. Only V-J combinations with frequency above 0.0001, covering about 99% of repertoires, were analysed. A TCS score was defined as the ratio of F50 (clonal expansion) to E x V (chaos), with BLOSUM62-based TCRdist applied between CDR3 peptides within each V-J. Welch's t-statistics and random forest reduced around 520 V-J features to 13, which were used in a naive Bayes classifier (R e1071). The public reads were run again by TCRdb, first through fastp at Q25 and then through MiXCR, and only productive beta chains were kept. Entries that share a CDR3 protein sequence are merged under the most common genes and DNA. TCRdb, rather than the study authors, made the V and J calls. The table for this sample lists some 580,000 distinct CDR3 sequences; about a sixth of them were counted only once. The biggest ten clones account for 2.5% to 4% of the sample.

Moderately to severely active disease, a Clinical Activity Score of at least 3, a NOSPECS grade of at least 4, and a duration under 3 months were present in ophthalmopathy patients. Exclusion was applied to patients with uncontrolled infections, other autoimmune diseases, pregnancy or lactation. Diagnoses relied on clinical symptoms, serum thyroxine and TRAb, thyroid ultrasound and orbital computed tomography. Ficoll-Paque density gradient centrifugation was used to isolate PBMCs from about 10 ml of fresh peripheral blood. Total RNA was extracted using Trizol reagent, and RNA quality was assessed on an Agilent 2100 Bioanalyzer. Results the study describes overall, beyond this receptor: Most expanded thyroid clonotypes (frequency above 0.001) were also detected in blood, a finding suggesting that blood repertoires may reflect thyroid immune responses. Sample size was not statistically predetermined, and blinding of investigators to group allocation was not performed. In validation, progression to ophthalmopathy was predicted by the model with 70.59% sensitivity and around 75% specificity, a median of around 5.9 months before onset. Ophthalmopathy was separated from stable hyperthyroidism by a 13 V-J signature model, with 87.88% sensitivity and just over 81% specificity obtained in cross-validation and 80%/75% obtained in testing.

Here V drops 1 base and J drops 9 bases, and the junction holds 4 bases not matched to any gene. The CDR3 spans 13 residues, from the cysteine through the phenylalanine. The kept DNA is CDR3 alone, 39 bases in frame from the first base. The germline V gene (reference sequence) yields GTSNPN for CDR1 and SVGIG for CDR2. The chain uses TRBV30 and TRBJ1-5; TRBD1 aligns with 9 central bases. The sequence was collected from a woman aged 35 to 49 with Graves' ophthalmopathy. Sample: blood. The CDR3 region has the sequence CAWSGDRDLPQHF. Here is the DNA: TGTGCCTGGAGTGGGGACAGGGATTTGCCCCAGCATTTT.